This T cell receptor beta chain was sequenced in a study of Ad26.COV2.S vaccination and SARS-CoV-2 variants. The treatment was: over 15 received Ad26.COV2.S at low or high dose, single or two shots; roughly 5 received placebo; per-sample allocation not given. Specimens were obtained on day 63 following the first vaccine or placebo injection. Remarks on this clone: What it binds is unknown.

Notes on the study in general: Considerable breadth of spike-specific CD8+ and CD4+ T cell responses has reportedly been documented following vaccination.

CDR1 is SGHAT, CDR2 FQNNGV, per germline. The CDR3 has 18 residues. Trimming removed 8 bases at V and 0 bases at J, with 23 bases between. TCRdb keeps only in-frame clones here, not all; method: immunoSEQ multiplex PCR. The data hold hundreds of thousands of clones, with around nine tenths observed a single time. The sequence was collected from a person aged 18-60 years who received the Ad26.COV2.S COVID-19 vaccine or a placebo. The source was peripheral blood, collected in a trial of Ad26.COV2.S vaccine versus placebo. V usage is TRBV11-2 and J usage is TRBJ2-1; D is unresolved. CDR3 coding DNA: TGTGCCAGCTCACGAGGTGGTCGTGGTTCCTTCTCCTACAATGAGCAGTTCTTC. Amino acids: CASSRGGRGSFSYNEQFF.